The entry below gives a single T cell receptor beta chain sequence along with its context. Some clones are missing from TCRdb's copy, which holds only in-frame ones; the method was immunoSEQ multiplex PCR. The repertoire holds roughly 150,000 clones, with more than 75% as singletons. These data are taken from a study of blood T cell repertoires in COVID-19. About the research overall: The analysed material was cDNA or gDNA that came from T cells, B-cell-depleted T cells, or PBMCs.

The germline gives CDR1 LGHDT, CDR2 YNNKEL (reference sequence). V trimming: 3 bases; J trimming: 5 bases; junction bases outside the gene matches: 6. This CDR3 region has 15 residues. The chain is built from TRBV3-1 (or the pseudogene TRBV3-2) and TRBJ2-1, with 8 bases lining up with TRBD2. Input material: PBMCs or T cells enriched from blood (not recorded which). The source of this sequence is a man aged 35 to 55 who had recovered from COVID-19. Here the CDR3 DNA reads TGTGCCAGCAGCCATATCGGGGGGGCCCACAATGAGCAGTTCTTC. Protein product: CASSHIGGAHNEQFF.